This T cell receptor beta chain derives from a study of T cells in severe cutaneous drug reactions. Study overall: RegiSCAR criteria gave all enrolled patients a probable or definite SJS/TEN or DRESS diagnosis. General study results and limits: TRBV12-4 use rose strongly in carbamazepine-induced Stevens-Johnson syndrome or toxic epidermal necrolysis, averaging approximately 34% in blister cells and approximately 5.5% in PBMC.

As regards this clonotype: Its antigen is not known.

Bulk and single-cell libraries used iRepertoire multiplex PCR with TCR subtype-specific primers. TCRdb reworked the multiplex PCR reads into one entry per CDR3 protein, no DNA. Found here are 10,000 or so distinct CDR3 sequences; the top ten clones hold roughly 23%. Sequenced patients had Stevens-Johnson syndrome or toxic epidermal necrolysis caused by carbamazepine. The CDR3 has 14 residues. Germline V CDR1 and CDR2: DFQATT, SNEGSKA (reference sequence). The sequencing input was cells from a skin blister. V is TRBV20-1 and J is TRBJ2-3; the TCRdb call, TRBD2, lacks DNA for checking. The source is a human donor with Stevens-Johnson syndrome, a severe cutaneous drug reaction. CDR3 in amino acids: CSALAGGGTDTQYF.